This is a list of T cell receptor beta chains from one sample in a study of blood T cell repertoires in COVID-19. Here immunoSEQ multiplex PCR was the method, and the copy in TCRdb shows in-frame clones only, minus some. Among a few hundred thousand clones listed, around four fifths were seen once. Sequencing was carried out using peripheral blood. Every receptor here comes from a woman aged 45-65 years with acute or convalescent COVID-19. Each CDR3 is given without its conserved first and last residue. D genes are given only for firm matches.

d_gene: NA; v_gene: TRBV7-9; CDR3aa: ASSLELGTEAF
d_gene: NA; v_gene: TRBV6-5; CDR3aa: ASSLHSRYGYT
d_gene: TRBD1; v_gene: TRBV24-1; CDR3aa: ATSARDSLNTEAF
d_gene: TRBD1; v_gene: TRBV6-9; CDR3aa: ASSSPGQGHQPQH
d_gene: NA; v_gene: TRBV2; CDR3aa: ASKSGRSSNQPQH
d_gene: TRBD1; v_gene: TRBV7-7; CDR3aa: ASSLAEGQGAVDEKLF
d_gene: TRBD1; v_gene: TRBV6-1; CDR3aa: ATGDRGELF
d_gene: TRBD2; v_gene: TRBV30; CDR3aa: AWSPFGGSSYNEQF
d_gene: TRBD1; v_gene: TRBV29-1; CDR3aa: SVGGGQGGFTEAF
d_gene: TRBD1; v_gene: TRBV6-1; CDR3aa: ASSEEVGRGDEKLF
d_gene: NA; v_gene: TRBV2; CDR3aa: ASNLNSGYEQY
d_gene: NA; v_gene: TRBV5-1; CDR3aa: ASSLAGGLQLNSPLH
d_gene: TRBD2; v_gene: TRBV5-4; CDR3aa: ASSLIAGGGNEQY
d_gene: TRBD1; v_gene: TRBV2; CDR3aa: ASNDGQGVEKLF
d_gene: NA; v_gene: TRBV6-5; CDR3aa: ASRRDRERVETQY
d_gene: NA; v_gene: TRBV21-1; CDR3aa: ASSIGQGAYEQY
d_gene: TRBD1; v_gene: TRBV24-1; CDR3aa: ATSDPNSGQHYGYT
d_gene: TRBD2; v_gene: TRBV3-1/TRBV3-2; CDR3aa: ASRDRGGSTDTQY
d_gene: TRBD2; v_gene: TRBV24-1; CDR3aa: ATSVPTSGGKDTQY
d_gene: NA; v_gene: TRBV12-5; CDR3aa: ASGPWAEVYNEQF
d_gene: TRBD1; v_gene: TRBV5-4; CDR3aa: ASRSGQGAFGYT
d_gene: NA; v_gene: TRBV3-1/TRBV3-2; CDR3aa: ASSQAGVMGETQY
d_gene: TRBD1; v_gene: TRBV19; CDR3aa: GTGNAGELF
d_gene: NA; v_gene: TRBV5-1; CDR3aa: ASSLSAGSRQPQH
d_gene: NA; v_gene: TRBV9; CDR3aa: ASSAPGSPLH
d_gene: NA; v_gene: TRBV19; CDR3aa: ASSIVRRQINYGYT
d_gene: NA; v_gene: TRBV29-1; CDR3aa: SGRSSPSYGYT
d_gene: TRBD1; v_gene: TRBV7-9; CDR3aa: ASSWSGGTEAF